The 27 T cell receptor beta chains below all came from one sample that was sequenced in a study of cytomegalovirus exposure and HLA in healthy donors (dated by TCRdb to the late 2010s). The method behind the library was the immunoSEQ multiplex PCR assay. For the multiplex PCR, a mixture combining 60 forward primers for TCR Vbeta segments and 13 reverse primers for TCR Jbeta segments was used. Not all clones reach the TCRdb copy of this immuneACCESS table, which keeps in-frame sequences only. Checked studies attribute under half of the gap to unresolved V genes and leave the rest unexplained. This sample is represented by roughly 220,000 clones; approximately 79% of them were singletons. Of the sample, 1.5% to 2% is held by the ten largest clones. The sample comprised PBMCs. Source of these receptors: a man aged 50-60 years in good health and CMV-seronegative.

V usage is TRBV18 and J usage is TRBJ2-7; 7 bases are shared with TRBD1. V lost 6 bases and J lost 9; bases outside the gene matches: 14. Germline loops: CDR1 KGHSH, CDR2 LQKENI. The CDR3 runs 14 residues. CDR3 protein: CASSGGQAAPRQYF. The CDR3 nucleotides read TGTGCCAGCTCGGGTGGACAGGCGGCCCCAAGGCAGTACTTC.

This clone was counted a single time. This rearrangement joins TRBV10-2 to TRBJ2-1; D is undetermined. Germline CDR1 WSHSY, CDR2 SAAADI. V lost 7 bases and J lost 2, with 6 bases in between. CDR3 length: 12 amino acids. In nucleotides, the CDR3 is TGCGCCAGCACCGTTACCTACAATGAGCAGTTCTTC. Translating it yields CASTVTYNEQFF.

V gene TRBV5-4 combines with J gene TRBJ2-7; 10 nucleotides match TRBD1. Germline V lookup: CDR1 SGHNT, CDR2 YYREEE (reference sequence). Losses at the gene ends were 4 bases for V and 4 bases for J; bases not matched to a gene: 5. CDR3 length equals 14 residues. For the CDR3, the DNA is TGTGCCAGCAGCCGGGGACAGGGGAAATACGAGCAGTACTTC. It encodes CASSRGQGKYEQYF.

The chain uses TRBV5-1 and TRBJ2-1; 9 bases agree with TRBD2. Germline CDR1 reads SGHRS; CDR2 reads YFSETQ. V lost 4 bases and J lost 12; bases outside the gene matches: 8. The CDR3 loop spans 13 amino acids. This chain's CDR3 is CASSRPSGTAQFF. In DNA, the CDR3 is TGCGCCAGCAGCCGTCCTAGCGGGACGGCGCAGTTCTTC.

The chain recombines TRBV10-3 with TRBJ2-1, with D perhaps matching TRBD2 (5 bases). Looked up from germline, CDR1 is ENHRY and CDR2 is SYGVKD. The CDR3 is 14 residues long. The ends were cut back, 5 bases at V and 2 bases at J, with 10 bases in the middle. CDR3 in amino acids: CAISSSSTYNEQFF. The CDR3 DNA reads TGTGCCATCAGTTCTAGCTCTACCTACAATGAGCAGTTCTTC.

The chain recombines TRBV19 with TRBJ2-5, with 10 bases fitting TRBD2. Germline CDR1 LNHDA, CDR2 SQIVND (reference sequence). CDR3 length: 17 residues. J was trimmed by 1 base and V by 0 bases; bases with no gene match: 5. CDR3 bases: TGTGCCAGTAGTATAGATCGTCTAGCGGGGGCCCAAGAGACCCAGTACTTC. This sequence encodes CASSIDRLAGAQETQYF.

Concerning this clone: Other DNA sequences in this specimen translate into the identical CDR3. The CDR3 loop is CASSVTSGSTDTQYF. In nucleotides, the CDR3 is TGTGCCAGCAGCGTAACTAGCGGGAGCACAGATACGCAGTATTTT. The rearrangement joins TRBV9 to TRBJ2-3, with TRBD2 matching 9 bases. The germline V gene encodes CDR1 SGDLS and CDR2 YYNGEE. The CDR3 contains 15 residues. The V and J ends lost 1 base and 0 bases, in that order; junction bases with no gene match: 0. Filled out from reference TRBV9 and TRBJ2-3, the complete variable domain reads DSGVTQTPKHLITATGQRVTLRCSPRSGDLSVYWYQQSLDQGLQFLIQYYNGEERAKGNILERFSAQQFPDLHSELNLSSLELGDSALYFCASSVTSGSTDTQYFGPGTRLTVL.

The rearrangement joins TRBV28 to TRBJ2-7, with TRBD2 matching 9 bases. J lost 2 bases, V lost 8 bases, and 7 bases had no gene match. Per germline, CDR1 MDHEN and CDR2 SYDVKM. The CDR3 covers 14 residues. In nucleotides, the CDR3 is TGTGCCAGCGGGCGGGGGGGGACCCCCTACGAGCAGTACTTC. As protein: CASGRGGTPYEQYF. The full variable domain, completed using reference TRBV28 and TRBJ2-7, is DVKVTQSSRYLVKRTGEKVFLECVQDMDHENMFWYRQDPGLGLRLIYFSYDVKMKEKGDIPEGYSVSREKKERFSLILESASTNQTSMYLCASGRGGTPYEQYFGPGTRLTVT.

A few counts support this clone. V gene TRBV7-6 combines with J gene TRBJ2-1; 11 positions agree with TRBD2. The CDR3 covers 16 residues. The germline V gene encodes CDR1 SGHVS and CDR2 FNYEAQ. Trimming cost V 2 bases and J 1 base; bases outside gene matches: 1. As DNA, the CDR3 is TGTGCCAGCAGCTTATTAGCGGGAGGGTCCTACAATGAGCAGTTCTTC. Encoded protein: CASSLLAGGSYNEQFF.

V is TRBV28 and J is TRBJ1-2; 8 bases are a match to TRBD1. Germline CDR1 MDHEN, CDR2 SYDVKM. The CDR3 consists of 15 residues. J was trimmed by 3 bases and V by 5 bases; bases with no gene match: 8. CDR3 in DNA: TGTGCCAGCAGTCCAAACAGGGGGGGATACTATGGCTACACCTTC. This translates into CASSPNRGGYYGYTF.

This chain connects TRBV6-5 to TRBJ2-7; 10 nucleotides match TRBD1. The CDR3 runs to 15 residues. V was clipped by 8 bases and J by 4 bases; unmatched bases: 11. Germline values: CDR1 MNHEY, CDR2 SVGAGI. DNA of the CDR3: TGTGCCAGCGGGCAGACAGGGGGCGAATTTTACGAGCAGTACTTC. The encoded protein is CASGQTGGEFYEQYF.

In this sample, this clone turned up a few times. The chain is built from TRBV18 and TRBJ2-1, with D perhaps matching TRBD2 (6 bases). The V gene lost 0 bases and the J gene lost 6 bases, with 12 bases spanning the gap. The CDR3 contains 15 residues. Germline lookup yields CDR1 KGHSH and CDR2 LQKENI. CDR3 amino acids: CASSPPSGSINEQFF. The CDR3, as DNA: TGTGCCAGCTCACCACCTAGCGGCTCTATCAATGAGCAGTTCTTC.

In its sample, this clone was seen once. V gene TRBV11-2 combines with J gene TRBJ2-2, with TRBD2 matching 9 bases. Germline lookup yields CDR1 SGHAT and CDR2 FQNNGV. After removal of 4 bases from V and 6 bases from J, the junction contained 18 bases not matched to a gene. The CDR3 consists of 19 residues. This chain's CDR3 is CASSSLRGGREGSAGELFF. In DNA form, the CDR3 reads TGTGCCAGCAGCTCACTACGGGGTGGGCGGGAGGGCAGCGCCGGGGAGCTGTTTTTT.

The V call is TRBV18, the J call TRBJ1-4; D may be TRBD1 (5 bases). This CDR3 region has 16 residues. V shed 3 bases and J shed 4 bases, with 15 bases lying between them. Germline CDR1 is KGHSH and CDR2 is LQKENI. CDR3 bases: TGTGCCAGCTCACCGTTGGTGGGGACTAATAATGAAAAACTGTTTTTT. Protein sequence: CASSPLVGTNNEKLFF.

V is TRBV10-1 and J is TRBJ2-5, with D possibly TRBD2 on 7 matching bases. The V and J ends lost 3 bases and 5 bases respectively, with 13 bases between them. The CDR3 runs 14 residues. CDR1 and CDR2 (germline): WNHNN, SYGVQD (reference sequence). CDR3 region: CASSDGGASETQYF. CDR3 DNA sequence: TGCGCCAGCAGTGATGGGGGGGCGTCGGAGACCCAGTACTTC.

The chain uses TRBV29-1 and TRBJ1-2, with 8 bases identical to TRBD1. The germline gives CDR1 SQVTM, CDR2 ANQGSEA. There are 10 residues in the CDR3. Trimming at V came to 6 bases and at J to 10 bases, leaving 4 bases not matched to a gene. The CDR3 reads CSVGTGDYTF. The DNA of the CDR3 is TGCAGCGTGGGGACAGGAGACTACACCTTC. Together with reference TRBV29-1 and TRBJ1-2, the CDR3 gives the full variable domain: SAVISQKPSRDICQRGTSLTIQCQVDSQVTMMFWYRQQPGQSLTLIATANQGSEATYESGFVIDKFPISRPNLTFSTLTVSNMSPEDSSIYLCSVGTGDYTFGSGTRLTVV.

The chain joins TRBV7-9 to TRBJ2-7; D possibly corresponds to TRBD1 (5 bases). This CDR3 comprises 14 residues. CDR1 and CDR2 (germline): SEHNR, FQNEAQ (reference sequence). Trimming took off 3 bases at V and 1 base at J, with 10 bases between the two ends. CDR3 sequence reads: CASSFSQGSYEQYF. For the CDR3, the DNA is TGTGCCAGCAGCTTTTCCCAGGGATCCTACGAGCAGTACTTC.

The chain combines TRBV7-6 with TRBJ2-1, with 10 bases aligning to TRBD2. Trimming cost V 5 bases and J 1 base; bases outside gene matches: 5. This CDR3 is 16 amino acids long. Germline values: CDR1 SGHVS, CDR2 FNYEAQ. In DNA form, the CDR3 reads TGTGCCAGCAGCCCCCAGACTAGCGGGTCCTACAATGAGCAGTTCTTC. It codes for CASSPQTSGSYNEQFF.

The CDR3 DNA sequence: TGTGCCAGCAGTTTGACAGAGCCTTATAATTCACCCCTCCACTTT. Its translation is CASSLTEPYNSPLHF. The chain employs TRBV6-6 and TRBJ1-6, with D possibly matching TRBD1 (5 bases). The germline V and J ends were trimmed by 4 bases and 4 bases, with 11 bases remaining between them. The CDR3 covers 15 residues. The germline CDR1 and CDR2 sequences are MNHNY and SVGAGI (reference sequence).

This sequence joins TRBV9 and TRBJ2-5; no firm D call. The J call is doubtful: the DNA matches TRBJ2-7 better. Germline-derived CDR1 and CDR2 are SGDLS and YYNGEE. The CDR3 runs 13 residues. CDR3 sequence reads: CASSVDVTYEQYF. CDR3 coding DNA: TGTGCCAGCAGCGTAGACGTCACCTACGAGCAGTACTTC.

The genes are TRBV7-8 and TRBJ2-1; 9 nucleotides agree with TRBD1. V was clipped by 4 bases and J by 5 bases; unmatched bases: 12. The CDR3 covers 17 residues. The germline CDR1 and CDR2 sequences are SGHVS and FQNEAQ. CDR3 loop: CASSSYQAGTGNNEQFF. The CDR3 bases are TGTGCCAGCAGCTCCTACCAGGCCGGGACAGGGAACAATGAGCAGTTCTTC.

This clone has only one observation. This chain links TRBV4-1 with TRBJ2-7, with 10 bases aligning to TRBD1. The V and J ends lost 1 base and 9 bases, in that order; junction bases with no gene match: 6. CDR3 size: 14 residues. Germline CDR1 MGHRA, CDR2 YSYEKL. The CDR3, as DNA: TGCGCCAGCAGCCAAGTCGGGACAGGGGATTGGCAGTACTTC. Its protein is CASSQVGTGDWQYF.

V is TRBV7-9 and J is TRBJ2-7; D is possibly TRBD1 (5 bases). Trimming left V 5 bases short and J 2 bases short, with 10 bases between. This CDR3 comprises 13 residues. The V gene's germline CDR1 is SEHNR and CDR2 FQNEAQ (reference sequence). The CDR3 sequence: CASSLTDPYEQYF. The CDR3 nucleotides read TGTGCCAGCAGCCTGACAGACCCCTACGAGCAGTACTTC.

The genes are TRBV2 and TRBJ2-3; TRBD2 might be the D (6 bases). The CDR3 loop spans 14 amino acids. V was trimmed by 2 bases and J by 3 bases, leaving 9 bases between them. CDR1 and CDR2 (germline): SNHLY, FYNNEI. This chain's CDR3 is CASSERETTDTQYF. The CDR3 region has the DNA TGTGCCAGCAGTGAACGGGAGACTACAGATACGCAGTATTTT.

The V gene is TRBV11-2, the J gene TRBJ1-1; possibly TRBD1 for D (6 bases). The V end lost 5 bases, the J end lost 1 base, and 11 bases lay between the germline ends. Germline lookup yields CDR1 SGHAT and CDR2 FQNNGV. CDR3 size: 14 residues. The CDR3 protein is CASSPGQRNTEAFF. The DNA for the CDR3 is TGTGCCAGCAGCCCCGGACAGAGGAACACTGAAGCTTTCTTT.

This clone has just a few counts. The chain uses TRBV16 and TRBJ2-7; 8 bases are shared with TRBD1. The J segment lost 6 bases and the V segment lost 1 base, leaving 11 bases of the junction unmatched. This CDR3 has 16 amino acids. CDR1 and CDR2 (germline): KGHSY, FQNENV. CDR3 residues: CASSQFRTGPVGEQYF. The CDR3 bases are TGTGCCAGCAGCCAATTTCGGACAGGGCCCGTGGGCGAGCAGTACTTC.

The chain is built from TRBV5-1 and TRBJ2-2, with 9 bases fitting TRBD2. Unmatched junction bases numbered 4, after V lost 0 bases and J lost 4 bases. This CDR3 is 16 amino acids long. Germline CDR1 is SGHRS and CDR2 is YFSETQ. DNA of the CDR3: TGCGCCAGCAGCTTGGTAGCGGGAGACCCCACCGGGGAGCTGTTTTTT. Translation gives CASSLVAGDPTGELFF.